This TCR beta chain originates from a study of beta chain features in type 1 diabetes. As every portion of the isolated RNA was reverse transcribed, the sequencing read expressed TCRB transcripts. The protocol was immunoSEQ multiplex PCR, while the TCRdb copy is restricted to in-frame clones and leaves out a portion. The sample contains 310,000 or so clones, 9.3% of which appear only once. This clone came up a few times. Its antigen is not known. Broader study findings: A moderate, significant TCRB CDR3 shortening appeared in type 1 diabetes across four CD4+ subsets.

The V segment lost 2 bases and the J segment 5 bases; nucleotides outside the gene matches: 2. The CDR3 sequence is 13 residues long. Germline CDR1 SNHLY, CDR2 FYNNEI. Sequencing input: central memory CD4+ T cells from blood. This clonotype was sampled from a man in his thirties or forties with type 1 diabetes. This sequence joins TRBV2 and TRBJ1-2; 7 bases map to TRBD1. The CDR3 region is CASSERTGYGYTF. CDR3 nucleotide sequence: TGTGCCAGCAGTGAAAGGACAGGATATGGCTACACCTTC.